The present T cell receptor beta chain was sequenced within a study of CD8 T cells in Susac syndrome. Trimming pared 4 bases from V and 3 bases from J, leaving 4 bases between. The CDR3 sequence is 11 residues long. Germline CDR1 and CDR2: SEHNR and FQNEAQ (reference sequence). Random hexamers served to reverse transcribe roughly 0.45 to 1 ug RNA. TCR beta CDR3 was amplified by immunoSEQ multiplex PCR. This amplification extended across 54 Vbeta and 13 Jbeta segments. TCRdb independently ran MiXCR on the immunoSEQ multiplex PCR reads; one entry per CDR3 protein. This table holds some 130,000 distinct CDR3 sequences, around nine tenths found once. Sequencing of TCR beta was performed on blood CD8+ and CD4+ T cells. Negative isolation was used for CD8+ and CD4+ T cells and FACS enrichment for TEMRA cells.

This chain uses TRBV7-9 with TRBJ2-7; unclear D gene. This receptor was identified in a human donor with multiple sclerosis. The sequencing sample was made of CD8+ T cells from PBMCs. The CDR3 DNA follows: TGTGCCAGCAGCTATCACTACGAGCAGTACTTC. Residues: CASSYHYEQYF.